The clone carrying this TCR beta chain was seen many times. Antigen unknown. An oligonucleotide containing a UMI was ligated to the 3' end of TCR cDNA. RNA was extracted from 2 to 2.5 ml of whole blood of healthy adults. Unsorted total RNA, 1 to 1000 ng, was DNase treated before reverse transcription. This record belongs to a study of naive and memory T cell subsets. Overall study findings and caveats: The RNA method is potentially sensitive to activation and differentiation changes.

Four PCR rounds used nested alpha and beta constant region primers plus the SP2 primer. Alpha and beta constant region primers primed reverse transcription for blood and skin samples. TCRdb independently ran MiXCR on the 5' RACE reads; one entry per CDR3 protein. This table holds about 48,000 distinct CDR3 sequences, about 4.8% found once. The germline CDR1 and CDR2 sequences are MNHEY and SVGEGT. The V segment lost 2 bases and the J segment 0 bases; nucleotides outside the gene matches: 13. This CDR3 has 19 amino acids. The rearrangement links TRBV6-2 or TRBV6-3 to TRBJ2-1; 7 nucleotides agree with TRBD1. The source of this sequence is a female donor in good health. The CDR3 region has the DNA TGTGCCAGCAGTTACAAGAGGGGACAGTGGTTAAACTCCTACAATGAGCAGTTCTTC. Translated: CASSYKRGQWLNSYNEQFF.